The rows below give T cell receptor beta chains drawn from one sample of a study of OX40 agonist ivuxolimab in advanced cancers. The assay was immunoSEQ multiplex PCR, and TCRdb's table has in-frame clones only and misses some. Of around 150,000 clones listed, 93% are singletons. The sequenced sample was CD4+ or CD8+ T cells sorted from blood, obtained in a trial of the OX40 agonist ivuxolimab. These receptors came from an adult with an advanced solid tumor such as melanoma, head and neck, liver or kidney cancer. The CDR3 runs from the conserved cysteine through the conserved F or W. The order of the fields is clone size, J gene, D gene, V gene, CDR3 protein, CDR3 DNA. D genes are given only for firm matches. A row's size may be missing; if present it is once, few, many or a size class.

>.|TRBJ2-7|TRBD2|TRBV7-9
CASSFGTSNSYEQYF
TGTGCCAGCAGCTTCGGGACTAGCAACTCCTACGAGCAGTACTTC
>.|TRBJ1-4|TRBD1|TRBV28
CASSFPTGGANEKLFF
TGTGCCAGCAGTTTCCCGACAGGGGGTGCTAATGAAAAACTGTTTTTT
>once|TRBJ1-2|.|TRBV6-6
CASSYGEGSGYTF
TGTGCCAGCAGTTACGGAGAGGGCTCCGGCTACACCTTC
>.|TRBJ2-5|TRBD2|TRBV30
CAWGLAGSGGDQYF
TGTGCCTGGGGACTAGCGGGATCTGGAGGTGACCAGTACTTC
>.|TRBJ2-5|TRBD1|TRBV4-1
CASSQTGQRQETQYF
TGCGCCAGCAGCCAAACGGGACAGCGGCAAGAGACCCAGTACTTC
>few|TRBJ2-3|.|TRBV4-3
CASSQYDTQYF
TGCGCCAGCAGCCAGTATGATACGCAGTATTTT
>.|TRBJ1-4|.|TRBV7-9
CASSPLGLFATNEKLFF
TGTGCCAGCAGCCCCCTGGGACTATTCGCAACTAATGAAAAACTGTTTTTT
>.|TRBJ2-1|TRBD1|TRBV7-9
CASSPGTADEQFF
TGTGCCAGCAGCCCGGGGACAGCTGATGAGCAGTTCTTC
>.|TRBJ2-5|TRBD2|TRBV2
CASSGAPGLAGETQYF
TGTGCCAGCAGTGGGGCCCCGGGACTAGCCGGGGAGACCCAGTACTTC
>.|TRBJ1-1|.|TRBV6-5
CASRPDSFGEAFF
TGTGCTAGCAGACCCGACAGCTTTGGTGAAGCTTTCTTT
>.|TRBJ2-7|TRBD2|TRBV25-1
CATERGTGTRSYEQYF
TGTGCCACCGAAAGGGGGACCGGGACTAGAAGTTACGAGCAGTACTTC
>.|TRBJ2-3|TRBD2|TRBV6-6
CASSYSGGTTDTQYF
TGTGCCAGCAGTTACTCCGGGGGGACCACAGATACGCAGTATTTT
>.|TRBJ1-2|TRBD1|TRBV19
CASGRGQTYGYTF
TGTGCCAGTGGGAGGGGGCAAACCTATGGCTACACCTTC
>.|TRBJ1-1|.|TRBV4-3
CASSQDMQVQGRYTEAFF
TGCGCCAGCAGCCAAGATATGCAGGTTCAAGGTCGGTACACTGAAGCTTTCTTT
>.|TRBJ1-2|TRBD1|TRBV5-6
CASSLYRDRGRGYGYTF
TGTGCCAGCAGCTTGTACCGGGACAGGGGTCGGGGCTATGGCTACACCTTC
>.|TRBJ1-5|.|TRBV9
CASSVAGSNQPQHF
TGTGCCAGCAGCGTAGCGGGAAGCAATCAGCCCCAGCATTTT
>.|TRBJ2-7|.|TRBV6-5
CASGDYEQYF
TGTGCCAGCGGGGATTACGAGCAGTACTTC
>.|TRBJ2-1|.|TRBV6-5
CASSNYANEQFF
TGTGCCAGCAGTAACTATGCCAATGAGCAGTTCTTC
>.|TRBJ1-2|.|TRBV6-1
CASSSQSTGSYGYTF
TGTGCCAGCAGTTCTCAATCAACAGGGAGCTATGGCTACACCTTC
>.|TRBJ1-2|.|TRBV19
CASSIRDIHGYTF
TGTGCCAGTAGTATAAGGGATATTCATGGCTACACCTTC
>.|TRBJ2-5|TRBD2|TRBV5-1
CASSPPGLAGVQETQYF
TGCGCCAGCAGCCCACCCGGGCTAGCGGGGGTGCAGGAGACCCAGTACTTC
>few|TRBJ2-7|.|TRBV6-5
CASSSLGEQYF
TGTGCCAGCAGTTCCTTAGGCGAGCAGTACTTC
>.|TRBJ1-2|.|TRBV2
CASRGDWGYGYTF
TGTGCCAGCCGAGGGGATTGGGGCTATGGCTACACCTTC
>.|TRBJ2-1|.|TRBV12-5
CASGLGIGSFDEQFF
TGTGCTAGTGGTTTGGGAATAGGGTCGTTTGATGAGCAGTTCTTC
>once|TRBJ2-1|TRBD2|TRBV18
CASSPLIAGGQSNEQFF
TGTGCCAGCTCACCGCTAATAGCGGGGGGGCAGAGCAATGAGCAGTTCTTC
>.|TRBJ1-5|.|TRBV9
CASSVGGAVQPQHF
TGTGCCAGCAGCGTAGGGGGCGCGGTTCAGCCCCAGCATTTT
>.|TRBJ2-7|TRBD1|TRBV30
CAWSPGQGYEQYF
TGTGCCTGGAGTCCCGGACAGGGCTACGAGCAGTACTTC
>.|TRBJ2-6|.|TRBV19
CASSTSPGNSGANVLTF
TGTGCCAGTAGTACTTCCCCAGGGAACTCTGGGGCCAACGTCCTGACTTTC
>.|TRBJ1-2|.|TRBV5-6
CASSRERVGYTF
TGTGCCAGCAGCCGGGAGAGGGTTGGCTACACCTTC
>.|TRBJ2-2|.|TRBV28
CASSFDPASNTGELFF
TGTGCCAGCAGTTTCGATCCGGCCAGCAACACCGGGGAGCTGTTTTTT
>few|TRBJ2-1|TRBD1|TRBV7-7
CASSSGQGTYNEQFF
TGTGCTAGCAGCTCGGGACAGGGGACCTACAATGAGCAGTTCTTC
>.|TRBJ2-5|TRBD2|TRBV6-1
CASSVAGGALKTQYF
TGTGCCAGCAGCGTAGCGGGAGGGGCCCTTAAGACCCAGTACTTC
>.|TRBJ1-1|TRBD1|TRBV28
CASSPRGRKAFF
TGTGCCAGCAGTCCCAGGGGGCGCAAAGCTTTCTTT
>.|TRBJ2-1|.|TRBV9
CASSVGLTQYYNEQFF
TGTGCCAGCAGCGTAGGTTTGACTCAATACTACAATGAGCAGTTCTTC
>.|TRBJ2-7|TRBD1|TRBV28
CASSQTGQGDYEQYF
TGTGCCAGCAGTCAAACGGGACAGGGTGACTACGAGCAGTACTTC
>.|TRBJ2-7|.|TRBV11-2
CASSPAPGSYEQYF
TGTGCCAGCAGCCCTGCGCCAGGCTCCTACGAGCAGTACTTC
>.|TRBJ1-1|.|TRBV6-5
CASSYGGSNTEAFF
TGTGCCAGCAGTTATGGGGGATCGAACACTGAAGCTTTCTTT
>.|TRBJ1-5|.|TRBV4-1
CASSQGAVLGGGQPQHF
TGCGCCAGCAGCCAAGGCGCGGTCTTAGGGGGGGGTCAGCCCCAGCATTTT
>.|TRBJ2-7|TRBD2|TRBV5-1
CASSSGGGDEQYF
TGCGCCAGCAGCTCCGGCGGGGGTGACGAGCAGTACTTC
>.|TRBJ1-5|.|TRBV5-5
CASSAERDRGNQPQHF
TGTGCCAGCAGCGCTGAACGAGACAGAGGCAATCAGCCCCAGCATTTT
>.|TRBJ1-5|TRBD1|TRBV7-2
CASSLAGGQAYQPQHF
TGTGCCAGCAGCTTAGCAGGAGGACAGGCTTATCAGCCCCAGCATTTT
>.|TRBJ1-1|.|TRBV7-2
CASSSQATTEAFF
TGTGCCAGCAGCTCCCAAGCTACCACTGAAGCTTTCTTT
>.|TRBJ1-2|.|TRBV27
CASSLYGEGYGYTF
TGTGCCAGCAGTTTATACGGGGAAGGATATGGCTACACCTTC
>.|TRBJ1-1|.|TRBV5-6
CASSVAVRAVTEAFF
TGTGCCAGCAGCGTGGCGGTACGGGCAGTGACTGAAGCTTTCTTT
>.|TRBJ2-7|.|TRBV7-8
CASSNYEQYF
TGTGCCAGCAGCAACTACGAGCAGTACTTC
>.|TRBJ1-2|.|TRBV29-1
CSTGLGQANYGYTF
TGCAGCACCGGATTAGGGCAGGCTAACTATGGCTACACCTTC
>.|TRBJ2-1|.|TRBV6-5
CASRRNWGYNEQFF
TGTGCCAGCAGAAGGAACTGGGGTTACAATGAGCAGTTCTTC
>.|TRBJ1-1|.|TRBV19
CASSLQRWGSTEAFF
TGTGCCAGTAGTCTGCAGCGATGGGGGAGCACTGAAGCTTTCTTT